Listed below are T cell receptor beta chains from one sample, sequenced in a study of CD8+ T cells in alopecia areata. Some clones are missing from TCRdb's copy, which holds only in-frame ones; the method was immunoSEQ multiplex PCR. Among some 100,000 clones, 55% to 75% were seen once, and the ten largest hold 15% to 20%. Sequenced material: CD8+ T cells sorted from blood, taken between weeks 55 and 70, from a patient treated with tofacitinib. The receptors here all came from a human donor with alopecia areata. CDR3s include the opening cysteine and the closing phenylalanine or tryptophan. The D gene is left open where the match is weak. Clone size is not always given. Where it is, it says once, few, many or a class for expanded clones.

clone_size | d_call | j_call | v_call | cdr3_nt | cdr3_aa
. | TRBD2 | TRBJ2-3 | TRBV30 | TGTGCCTGGAGCACTAGCGGGGGCGTCACAGATACGCAGTATTTT | CAWSTSGGVTDTQYF
. | . | TRBJ2-7 | TRBV4-1 | TGCGCCAGCAGCCGGGGAGGTACTAGCTCCTACGAGCAGTACTTC | CASSRGGTSSYEQYF
. | TRBD1 | TRBJ2-1 | TRBV15 | TGTGCCACCAGCAGGGAGACAGGGTACAATGAGCAGTTCTTC | CATSRETGYNEQFF
. | TRBD1 | TRBJ1-3 | TRBV30 | TGTGCCTCGACAGGGTTGACTGACACCATATATTTT | CASTGLTDTIYF
. | TRBD1 | TRBJ1-2 | TRBV7-9 | TGTGCCAGCAGCCACTGGGACAGCCCTTATGGCTACACCTTC | CASSHWDSPYGYTF
. | . | TRBJ2-3 | TRBV9 | TGTGCCAGCAGCGAAAGCCGGGACGGGAACACAGATACGCAGTATTTT | CASSESRDGNTDTQYF
. | . | TRBJ1-1 | TRBV13 | TGTGCCAGCAGCTTAGGGAAGCATACGGACACTGAAGCTTTCTTT | CASSLGKHTDTEAFF
. | . | TRBJ2-1 | TRBV13 | TGTGCCAGTATACAAAGGTCCTACAATGAGCAGTTCTTC | CASIQRSYNEQFF
. | . | TRBJ1-2 | TRBV19 | TGTGCCAGTAGTATAGGAGAAGTCCATGGCTACACCTTC | CASSIGEVHGYTF
. | TRBD1 | TRBJ1-5 | TRBV27 | TGTGCCAGCACAGACAGGGTCAATAGCAATCAGCCCCAGCATTTT | CASTDRVNSNQPQHF
few | . | TRBJ1-4 | TRBV4-1 | TGCGCCAGCAATAGGAGAGGAAATGAAAAACTGTTTTTT | CASNRRGNEKLFF
few | . | TRBJ1-3 | TRBV30 | TGTGCCTGGGACAGGAGCTCTGGAAACACCATATATTTT | CAWDRSSGNTIYF
. | . | TRBJ2-7 | TRBV29-1 | TGCAGCGTTGAGGAAAGGACAGTTTCCTCCTACGAGCAGTACTTC | CSVEERTVSSYEQYF
few | . | TRBJ1-1 | TRBV23-1 | TGCGCCAGCAGTCCTCCTGTGAGGGCGAACACTGAAGCTTTCTTT | CASSPPVRANTEAFF
. | . | TRBJ2-2 | TRBV6-6 | TGTGCCACCCATCAGAGGACAGTTGGGGAGCTGTTTTTT | CATHQRTVGELFF
. | TRBD1 | TRBJ2-1 | TRBV29-1 | TGCAGCGTTGAGAAGACAGGGCGGTGGTACAATGAGCAGTTCTTC | CSVEKTGRWYNEQFF
. | . | TRBJ1-5 | TRBV9 | TGTGCCAGCAGCGTAGGTTCCCGGGAGAAGCCCCAGCATTTT | CASSVGSREKPQHF
few | TRBD2 | TRBJ2-3 | TRBV13 | TGTGCCAGCAGCCTTGGACTAGCCCAACGCCAGCTGACAGATACGCAGTATTTT | CASSLGLAQRQLTDTQYF
few | . | TRBJ2-4 | TRBV2 | TGTGCCAGCCTAACGGCAAACATTCAGTACTTC | CASLTANIQYF
. | TRBD1 | TRBJ1-2 | TRBV6-5 | TGTGCCACAGGAGACAGGGAGAGTGGCTACACCTTC | CATGDRESGYTF
once | . | TRBJ2-1 | TRBV7-9 | TGTGCCAGCAGCTCTATTGGGAATGAGCAGTTCTTC | CASSSIGNEQFF
. | . | TRBJ1-5 | TRBV4-1 | TGCGCCAGCAGCCCAACAGGAGGGATCAATCAGCCCCAGCATTTT | CASSPTGGINQPQHF
. | . | TRBJ2-7 | TRBV11-2 | TGTGCCAGCAGCTTAGGGGCGTTCTACGAGCAGTACTTC | CASSLGAFYEQYF
. | . | TRBJ2-1 | TRBV12-5 | TGTGCTAGTGGTTTGGTACAGATCTCCTACAATGAGCAGTTCTTC | CASGLVQISYNEQFF
. | TRBD1 | TRBJ1-2 | TRBV4-1 | TGCGCCAGCAGCCCAAGCCCGACAGGGACTTACTATGGCTACACCTTC | CASSPSPTGTYYGYTF
once | . | TRBJ2-1 | TRBV2 | TGTGCCAGCAGTGCCGGAGCAGGGCGGGGCAATGAGCAGTTCTTC | CASSAGAGRGNEQFF
. | TRBD1 | TRBJ1-2 | TRBV5-1 | TGCGCCAGCAGCGCGGGACAGGGGCTACATGGCTACACCTTC | CASSAGQGLHGYTF
. | TRBD1 | TRBJ1-2 | TRBV7-3 | TGTGCCAGCAGCCCAACCGGGACAGGGAGCGGTGGCTACACCTTC | CASSPTGTGSGGYTF
. | . | TRBJ1-5 | TRBV30 | TGTGCCTGGAGTGGCAGGGGTGGCAATCAGCCCCAGCATTTT | CAWSGRGGNQPQHF
few | . | TRBJ1-2 | TRBV29-1 | TGCAGCGTTGAAGACAGGGTATTGGAAGGCTACACCTTC | CSVEDRVLEGYTF
. | . | TRBJ2-1 | TRBV18 | TGTGCCAGCTCACCGCAGGGATCCTACAATGAGCAGTTCTTC | CASSPQGSYNEQFF
. | TRBD1 | TRBJ2-7 | TRBV23-1 | TGCGCCAGCAGTCAGCCGCCGGGACAGTCGTACGAGCAGTACTTC | CASSQPPGQSYEQYF
few | . | TRBJ2-3 | TRBV19 | TGTGCCAGTAGTATCGGGACAACTAGCACAGATACGCAGTATTTT | CASSIGTTSTDTQYF
. | . | TRBJ1-2 | TRBV9 | TGTGCCAGCAGCGTAGGGGTGTATGGCTACACCTTC | CASSVGVYGYTF
once | . | TRBJ1-6 | TRBV5-6 | TGTGCCAGCAGCTGGGGGGACGGGAAGGTCTCACCCCTCCACTTT | CASSWGDGKVSPLHF
few | . | TRBJ2-5 | TRBV11-2 | TGTGCCAGCAACGGAGGGGGGGCCCTGGAGACCCAGTACTTC | CASNGGGALETQYF
. | . | TRBJ2-2 | TRBV27 | TGTGCCAGCAGTTTGGTCGGCGGGGAGCTGTTTTTT | CASSLVGGELFF
. | . | TRBJ1-6 | TRBV2 | TGTGCCAGCAGTTGGACAGCCTATAATTCACCCCTCCACTTT | CASSWTAYNSPLHF
. | . | TRBJ2-5 | TRBV7-2 | TGTGCCAGCAGCTCCGGGGTGGGGCCAGCATGGGAGACCCAGTACTTC | CASSSGVGPAWETQYF
. | . | TRBJ1-1 | TRBV6-1 | TGTGCCAGCAGTGGACAGTGGGGTGAAGCTTTCTTT | CASSGQWGEAFF
. | . | TRBJ2-5 | TRBV15 | TGTGCCACCAGCAGAGATAGGGGGGCCCAAGAGACCCAGTACTTC | CATSRDRGAQETQYF
. | . | TRBJ2-5 | TRBV4-1 | TGCGCCAGCAGCCAAGAACCCCAGGGGGGGGAGACCCAGTACTTC | CASSQEPQGGETQYF
. | . | TRBJ2-1 | TRBV6-1 | TGTGCCAGCAGTGAAGCCGGTGATGAGCAGTTCTTC | CASSEAGDEQFF
. | . | TRBJ1-2 | TRBV12-2 | TGTGCAAGTCGCTTAGGTCAGGGAGGGGCTGGAGGCTACACCTTC | CASRLGQGGAGGYTF
. | . | TRBJ1-6 | TRBV19 | TGTGCCAGTAGTATAGACGGACCGAATTCACCCCTCCACTTT | CASSIDGPNSPLHF
few | TRBD1 | TRBJ2-1 | TRBV6-5 | TGTGCCAGCAGTTACGGACAGGGCGGTGAGCAGTTCTTC | CASSYGQGGEQFF
. | . | TRBJ1-1 | TRBV15 | TGTGCCACCAGCAGCGTCAGGAGGGGAACCGAAGCTTTCTTT | CATSSVRRGTEAFF
. | TRBD1 | TRBJ2-7 | TRBV6-6 | TGTGCCAGCAGGAGACTGGACAGGCACTCCTACGAGCAGTACTTC | CASRRLDRHSYEQYF
. | TRBD1 | TRBJ1-4 | TRBV15 | TGTGCCACCAGCAGAGATAGACAGGGGGATGAAAAACTGTTTTTT | CATSRDRQGDEKLFF
. | . | TRBJ1-4 | TRBV5-6 | TGTGCCAGCAGCTTCGAGGTGGGGCTTAATGAAAAACTGTTTTTT | CASSFEVGLNEKLFF
. | TRBD1 | TRBJ2-5 | TRBV6-5 | TGTGCCAGCAGTTCTCCCGACAGGGGCGGGGAGACCCAGTACTTC | CASSSPDRGGETQYF
. | . | TRBJ2-3 | TRBV7-2 | TGTGCCAGCAGCTTATATGGGGGGTTCACAGATACGCAGTATTTT | CASSLYGGFTDTQYF
. | TRBD1 | TRBJ1-2 | TRBV29-1 | TGCAGCGTTGATCAGGGGACAGATCTCTATGGCTACACCTTC | CSVDQGTDLYGYTF
. | . | TRBJ2-1 | TRBV7-9 | TGTGCCAGCAGCCTAGGGGGTAGCCCCTACAATGAGCAGTTCTTC | CASSLGGSPYNEQFF
once | . | TRBJ2-7 | TRBV27 | TGTGCCAGCAGTTTATCGTATACTAGCCTCAACGAGCAGTACTTC | CASSLSYTSLNEQYF
. | . | TRBJ2-2 | TRBV27 | TGTGCCAGCAGTTTATACGGGGGATCAATGAACACCGGGGAGCTGTTTTTT | CASSLYGGSMNTGELFF
. | . | TRBJ2-2 | TRBV19 | TGTGCCAGTAAGCGCGGGGAGCTGTTTTTT | CASKRGELFF
. | TRBD1 | TRBJ1-1 | TRBV29-1 | TGCAGCGCTGCGGAAGCTGACAGGGGGGACACTGAAGCTTTCTTT | CSAAEADRGDTEAFF
. | . | TRBJ2-7 | TRBV4-2 | TGTGCCAGCAGCCAGGGTGTTCGGGACCGCATAAGTCCCTACGAGCAGTACTTC | CASSQGVRDRISPYEQYF